This TCR beta chain was found in a study of blood T cell repertoires in COVID-19. Study details: PBMCs, B-cell-depleted T cells, or T cells provided the cDNA or gDNA that made up the material.

The CDR3 covers 15 residues. Germline-derived CDR1 and CDR2 are MNHEY and SVGAGI. Losses at the gene ends were 5 bases for V and 1 base for J; bases not matched to a gene: 6. The protocol was immunoSEQ multiplex PCR, while the TCRdb copy is restricted to in-frame clones and leaves out a portion. In the table there are tens of thousands of clones, 85% to 90% of which are singletons. This clonotype was obtained from a woman aged 80 or over in a cohort sampled during active or convalescent COVID-19. Sequenced: peripheral blood. The chain has TRBV6-5 and TRBJ1-1; 8 nucleotides agree with TRBD1. The CDR3 DNA reads as TGTGCCAGCAGTAAACCAGGGGGCCAGAACACTGAAGCTTTCTTT. Residues: CASSKPGGQNTEAFF.